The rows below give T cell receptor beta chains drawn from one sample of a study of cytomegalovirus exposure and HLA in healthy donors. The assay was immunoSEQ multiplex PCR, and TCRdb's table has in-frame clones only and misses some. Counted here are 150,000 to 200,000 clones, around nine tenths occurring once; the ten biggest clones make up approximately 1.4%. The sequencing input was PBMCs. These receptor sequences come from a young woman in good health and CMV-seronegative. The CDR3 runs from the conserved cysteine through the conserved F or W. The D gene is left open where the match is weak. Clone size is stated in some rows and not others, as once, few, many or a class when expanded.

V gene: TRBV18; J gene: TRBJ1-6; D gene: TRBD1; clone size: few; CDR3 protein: CASSQRGSGQDNSPLHF; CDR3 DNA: TGTGCCAGCTCACAAAGAGGATCGGGACAGGACAATTCACCCCTCCACTTT
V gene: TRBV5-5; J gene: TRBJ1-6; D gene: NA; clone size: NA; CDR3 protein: CASSPDSYNSPLHF; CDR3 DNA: TGTGCCAGCAGCCCGGACAGTTATAATTCACCCCTCCACTTT
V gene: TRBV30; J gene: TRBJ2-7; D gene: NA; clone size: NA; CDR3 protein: CAWSPGPREQYF; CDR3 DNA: TGTGCCTGGAGCCCAGGGCCGAGGGAGCAGTACTTC
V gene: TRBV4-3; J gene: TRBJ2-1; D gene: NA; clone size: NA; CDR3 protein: CASSQQTGDEQFF; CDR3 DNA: TGCGCCAGCAGCCAACAAACAGGAGATGAGCAGTTCTTC
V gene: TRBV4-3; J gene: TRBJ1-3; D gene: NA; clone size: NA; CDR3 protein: CASSQDLQGGSGNTIYF; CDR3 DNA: TGCGCCAGCAGCCAAGATCTGCAGGGAGGCTCTGGAAACACCATATATTTT
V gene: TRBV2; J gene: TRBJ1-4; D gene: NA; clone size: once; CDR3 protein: CASTAQGLNEKLFF; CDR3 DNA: TGTGCCAGCACCGCACAGGGTCTTAATGAAAAACTGTTTTTT
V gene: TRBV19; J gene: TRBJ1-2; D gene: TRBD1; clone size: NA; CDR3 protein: CASSMTGRGYTF; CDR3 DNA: TGTGCCAGTAGCATGACAGGGCGCGGCTACACCTTC
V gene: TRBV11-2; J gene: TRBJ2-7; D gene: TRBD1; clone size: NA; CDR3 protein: CASSERQGAKISYEQYF; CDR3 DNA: TGTGCCAGCAGCGAACGACAGGGGGCAAAGATATCCTACGAGCAGTACTTC
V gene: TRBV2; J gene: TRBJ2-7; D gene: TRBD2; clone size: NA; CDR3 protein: CASRGVSSYEQYF; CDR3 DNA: TGTGCCAGCCGGGGGGTTAGCTCCTACGAGCAGTACTTC
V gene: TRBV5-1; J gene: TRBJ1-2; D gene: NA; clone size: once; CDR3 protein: CASSLAMGLDGYTF; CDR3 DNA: TGCGCCAGCAGCTTGGCGATGGGGCTGGATGGCTACACCTTC
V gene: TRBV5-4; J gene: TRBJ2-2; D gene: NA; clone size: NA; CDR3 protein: CASSLMGSDTGELFF; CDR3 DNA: TGTGCCAGCAGCTTGATGGGCAGTGACACCGGGGAGCTGTTTTTT
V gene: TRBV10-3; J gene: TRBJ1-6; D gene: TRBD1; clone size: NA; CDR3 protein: CAISETRDRNSPLHF; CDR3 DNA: TGTGCCATCAGTGAGACCCGGGACAGAAATTCACCCCTCCACTTT
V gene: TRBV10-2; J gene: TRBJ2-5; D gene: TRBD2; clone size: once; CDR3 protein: CASSKIRAPGLPEETQYF; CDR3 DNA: TGCGCCAGCAGTAAAATTCGAGCCCCGGGACTACCTGAAGAGACCCAGTACTTC
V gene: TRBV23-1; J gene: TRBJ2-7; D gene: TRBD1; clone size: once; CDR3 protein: CASTSGTGGHEQYF; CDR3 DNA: TGCGCCAGCACTTCCGGGACAGGGGGCCACGAGCAGTACTTC
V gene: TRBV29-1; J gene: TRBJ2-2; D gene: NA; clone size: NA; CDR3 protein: CSATGTHFTGELFF; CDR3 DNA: TGCAGCGCAACCGGGACACACTTCACCGGGGAGCTGTTTTTT
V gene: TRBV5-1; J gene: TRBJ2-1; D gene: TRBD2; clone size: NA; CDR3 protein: CASSLAGGPVNEQFF; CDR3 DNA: TGCGCCAGCAGCTTGGCGGGGGGGCCGGTCAATGAGCAGTTCTTC
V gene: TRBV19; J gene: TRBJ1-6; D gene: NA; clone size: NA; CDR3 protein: CASSSGASPLHF; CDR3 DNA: TGTGCCAGTAGTTCTGGGGCTTCACCCCTCCACTTT
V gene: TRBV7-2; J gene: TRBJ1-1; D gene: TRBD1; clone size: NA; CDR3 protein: CASSLSRQGFTEAFF; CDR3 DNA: TGTGCCAGCAGCTTATCCAGACAGGGGTTCACTGAAGCTTTCTTT
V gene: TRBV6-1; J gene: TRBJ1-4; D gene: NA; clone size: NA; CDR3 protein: CASGRWGGLGEKLFF; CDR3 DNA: TGTGCCAGCGGAAGGTGGGGGGGATTAGGGGAAAAACTGTTTTTT
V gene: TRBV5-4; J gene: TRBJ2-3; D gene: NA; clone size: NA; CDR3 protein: CASSQQVAADTQYF; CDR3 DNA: TGTGCCAGCAGTCAACAGGTTGCGGCAGATACGCAGTATTTT
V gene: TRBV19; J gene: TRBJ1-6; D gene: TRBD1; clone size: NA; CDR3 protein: CASSTGTGGNNSPLHF; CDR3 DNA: TGTGCCAGTAGTACTGGGACAGGGGGCAATAATTCACCCCTCCACTTT
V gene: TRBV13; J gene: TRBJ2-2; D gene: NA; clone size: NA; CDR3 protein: CASSLARWTNGELFF; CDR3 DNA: TGTGCCAGCAGCTTAGCGAGATGGACAAACGGGGAGCTGTTTTTT
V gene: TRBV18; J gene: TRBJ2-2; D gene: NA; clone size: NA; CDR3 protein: CASSPPEGLYTGELFF; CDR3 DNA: TGTGCCAGCTCACCACCGGAGGGGCTTTACACCGGGGAGCTGTTTTTT
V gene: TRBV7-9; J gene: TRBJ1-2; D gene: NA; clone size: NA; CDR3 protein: CASREAGTTTNYGYTF; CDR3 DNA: TGTGCCAGCAGAGAGGCCGGGACAACAACTAACTATGGCTACACCTTC
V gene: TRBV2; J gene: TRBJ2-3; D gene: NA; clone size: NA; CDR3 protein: CASRWRGTDTQYF; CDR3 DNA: TGTGCCAGCAGGTGGAGAGGCACAGATACGCAGTATTTT
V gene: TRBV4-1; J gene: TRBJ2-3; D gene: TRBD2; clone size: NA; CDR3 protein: CASSLGLAGGTDTQYF; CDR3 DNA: TGCGCCAGCAGCCTGGGTTTAGCGGGGGGTACAGATACGCAGTATTTT
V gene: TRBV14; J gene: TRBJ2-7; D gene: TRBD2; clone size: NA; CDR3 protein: CASNRGGAAYEQYF; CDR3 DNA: TGTGCCAGCAACCGCGGGGGGGCCGCTTACGAGCAGTACTTC
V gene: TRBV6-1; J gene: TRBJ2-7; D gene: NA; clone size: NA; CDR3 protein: CASSGFRATHYEQYF; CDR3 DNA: TGTGCCAGCAGTGGCTTCAGGGCGACGCACTACGAGCAGTACTTC
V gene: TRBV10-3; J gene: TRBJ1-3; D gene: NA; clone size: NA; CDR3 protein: CAISDFGGGSGNTIYF; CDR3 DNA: TGTGCCATCAGTGATTTCGGTGGGGGCTCAGGAAACACCATATATTTT
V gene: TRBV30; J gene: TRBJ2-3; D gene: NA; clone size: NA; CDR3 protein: CAWSVRSGADTQYF; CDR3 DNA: TGTGCCTGGAGTGTACGTTCAGGGGCCGATACGCAGTATTTT
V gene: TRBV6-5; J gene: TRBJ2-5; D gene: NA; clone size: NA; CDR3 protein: CASSYRLEETQYF; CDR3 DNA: TGTGCCAGCAGTTACCGACTAGAAGAGACCCAGTACTTC
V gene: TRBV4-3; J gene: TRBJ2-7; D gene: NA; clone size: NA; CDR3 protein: CASSQATTDYEQYF; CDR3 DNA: TGCGCCAGCAGCCAAGCCACGACAGACTACGAGCAGTACTTC
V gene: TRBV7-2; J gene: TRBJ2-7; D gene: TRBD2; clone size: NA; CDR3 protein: CAGRAPSSYEQYF; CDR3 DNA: TGTGCCGGGAGGGCTCCGAGCTCCTACGAGCAGTACTTC